This TCR beta chain emerged from a study of cytomegalovirus exposure and HLA in healthy donors. Study findings and constraints: Using the classifier, cytomegalovirus status was reportedly diagnosed with high specificity and sensitivity.

Researchers ran the PCR with 60 Vbeta and 13 Jbeta primers. Libraries were prepared by immunoSEQ multiplex PCR; TCRdb keeps only in-frame clonotypes and omits some of them. This specimen shows roughly 90,000 clones; the ten leading clones hold 15% to 19%. Remarks on this clone: No antigen is known for it.

Germline V gene lookup returns CDR1 SGHRS and CDR2 YFSETQ. The CDR3 covers 13 residues. Trimming cost V 4 bases and J 2 bases, with 8 bases left between them. The sample taken for sequencing was PBMCs. The TCR originated in a man aged 50-59 years in good health and CMV-seropositive. V usage is TRBV5-1 and J usage is TRBJ2-3, with a tentative D call TRBD2 (6 bases). CDR3 residues: CASSAGTTDTQYF. The CDR3 region has the DNA TGCGCCAGCAGCGCGGGGACCACAGATACGCAGTATTTT.